The T cell receptor beta chain described here comes from a study of T cells in Graves' hyperthyroidism and ophthalmopathy. Study details: Specimen type is peripheral blood, collected at initial diagnosis prior to any treatment.

There are a few counts of this clonotype. Amplified TCR beta CDR3 regions came from RNA transcripts. First-round RT-PCR targeting the TCR CDR3 was performed with the HTBI primer set. Via MiXCR, TCRdb re-called the multiplex PCR reads, giving one row per CDR3 protein. The sample lists a few hundred thousand distinct CDR3 sequences; around a sixth were seen once. V shed 1 base, J shed 4 bases, and the junction held 1 base outside the gene matches. This CDR3 spans 16 amino acids. CDR1 LGHDT and CDR2 YNNKEL come from the germline V gene (reference sequence). The TCR was taken from a woman between 45 and 65 years old with Graves' hyperthyroidism. The chain recombines TRBV3-1 with TRBJ2-2; 12 bases are shared with TRBD2. The sequencing input was blood. CDR3 protein: CASSQVTSGGTGELFF. CDR3 nucleotides: TGTGCCAGCAGCCAAGTGACTAGCGGGGGCACCGGGGAGCTGTTTTTT. The full variable domain, rest sourced from reference TRBV3-1 and TRBJ2-2, is DTAVSQTPKYLVTQMGNDKSIKCEQNLGHDTMYWYKQDSKKFLKIMFSYNNKELIINETVPNRFSPKSPDKAHLNLHINSLELGDSAVYFCASSQVTSGGTGELFFGEGSRLTVL.